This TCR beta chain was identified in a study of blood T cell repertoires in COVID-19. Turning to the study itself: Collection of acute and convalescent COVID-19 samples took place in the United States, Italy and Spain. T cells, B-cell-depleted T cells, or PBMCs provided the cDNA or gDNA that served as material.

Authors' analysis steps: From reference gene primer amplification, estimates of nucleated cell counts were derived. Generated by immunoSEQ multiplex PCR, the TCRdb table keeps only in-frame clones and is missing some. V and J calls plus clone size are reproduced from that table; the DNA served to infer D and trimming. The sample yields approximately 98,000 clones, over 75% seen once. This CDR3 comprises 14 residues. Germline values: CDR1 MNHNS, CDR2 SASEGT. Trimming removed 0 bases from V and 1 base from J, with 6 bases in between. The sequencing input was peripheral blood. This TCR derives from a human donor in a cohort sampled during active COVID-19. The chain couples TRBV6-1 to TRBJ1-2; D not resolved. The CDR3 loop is CASSEAGGNYGYTF. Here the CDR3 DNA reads TGTGCCAGCAGTGAAGCTGGAGGTAACTATGGCTACACCTTC.